This TCR beta chain was recorded in a study of cytomegalovirus exposure and HLA in healthy donors. On the study more broadly: An early data release held tens of millions of unique TCRs from HLA-typed donors. General study findings and limits: Clonal expansion, a later analysis showed, was greater in HLA-associated TCR beta chains than in equally common others. It has been reported that TCR beta sequences accurately predicted the HLA-A and HLA-B alleles of most subjects. An analysis that was carried out later associated 16,951 TCR beta sequences with HLA alleles at 0.05 false discovery rate.

Per germline, CDR1 MNHNY and CDR2 SVGAGI (reference sequence). This CDR3 spans 11 amino acids. The ends were cut back, 7 bases at V and 10 bases at J, with 13 bases in the middle. As concerns this clone: Its target is not known.

The study ran its PCR with 60 Vbeta and 13 Jbeta primers. The method was immunoSEQ multiplex PCR; TCRdb's version includes in-frame clones alone and lacks a portion of them. The sample yields 150,000 to 200,000 clones, about four fifths seen once. This chain connects TRBV6-6 to TRBJ1-1, with a tentative D call TRBD1 (5 bases). The sequence was collected from a woman aged 35 to 49 in good health and CMV-seronegative. Sequencing was performed on PBMCs. The CDR3 is CASNGGGIAFF. CDR3 sequence (DNA): TGTGCCAGCAACGGCGGGGGGATAGCTTTCTTT.